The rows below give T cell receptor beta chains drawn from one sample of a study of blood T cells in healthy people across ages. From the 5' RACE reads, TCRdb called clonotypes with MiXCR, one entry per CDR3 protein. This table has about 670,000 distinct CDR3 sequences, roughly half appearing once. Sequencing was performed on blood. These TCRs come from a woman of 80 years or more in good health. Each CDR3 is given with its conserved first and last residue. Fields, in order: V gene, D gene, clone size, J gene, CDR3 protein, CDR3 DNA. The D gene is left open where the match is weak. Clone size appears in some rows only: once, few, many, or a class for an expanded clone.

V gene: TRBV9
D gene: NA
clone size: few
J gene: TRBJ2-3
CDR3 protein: CASSTRPDTDTQYF
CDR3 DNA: TGTGCCAGCAGCACCCGGCCAGACACAGATACGCAGTATTTT

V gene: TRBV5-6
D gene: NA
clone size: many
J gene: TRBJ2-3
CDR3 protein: CASSLVSAAGTDTQYF
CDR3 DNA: TGTGCCAGCAGCTTGGTGTCCGCGGCGGGCACAGATACGCAGTATTTT

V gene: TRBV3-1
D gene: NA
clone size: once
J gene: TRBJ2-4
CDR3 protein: CASSQASGPLGGNIQYF
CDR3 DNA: TGTGCCAGCAGCCAGGCCTCGGGACCCCTAGGAGGAAACATTCAGTACTTC

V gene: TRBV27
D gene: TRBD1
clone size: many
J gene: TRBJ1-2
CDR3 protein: CASRRTGDDGYTF
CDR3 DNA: TGTGCCAGCAGACGGACAGGGGACGATGGCTACACCTTC

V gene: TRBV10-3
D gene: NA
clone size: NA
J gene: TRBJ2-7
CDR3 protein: CAVSETADRLNEQYF
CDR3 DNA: TGTGCCGTCAGTGAGACGGCGGACCGGCTGAATGAGCAGTACTTC

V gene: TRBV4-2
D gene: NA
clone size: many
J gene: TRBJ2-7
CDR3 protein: CASSQDWRSSYEQYF
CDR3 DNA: TGTGCCAGCAGCCAAGATTGGCGAAGCTCCTACGAGCAGTACTTC

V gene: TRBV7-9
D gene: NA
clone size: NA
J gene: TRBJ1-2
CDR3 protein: CASSVAGSDGYTF
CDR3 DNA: TGTGCCAGCAGCGTAGCAGGCTCCGATGGCTACACCTTC

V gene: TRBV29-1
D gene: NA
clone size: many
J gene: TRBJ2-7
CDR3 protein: CSVEDPWGNYEQYF
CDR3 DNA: TGCAGCGTTGAAGACCCCTGGGGAAACTACGAGCAGTACTTC

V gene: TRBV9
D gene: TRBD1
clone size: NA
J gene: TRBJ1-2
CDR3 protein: CASSVRDRILANYGYTF
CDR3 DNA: TGTGCCAGCAGCGTCCGGGACAGAATCCTCGCTAACTATGGCTACACCTTC

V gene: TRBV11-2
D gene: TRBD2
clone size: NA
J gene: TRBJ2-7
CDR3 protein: CACSRTSGSNYEQYF
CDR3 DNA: TGTGCCTGCAGTCGTACTAGCGGGAGTAACTACGAGCAGTACTTC

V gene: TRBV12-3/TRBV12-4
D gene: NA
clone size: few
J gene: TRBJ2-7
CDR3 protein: CASTRSPLYEQYF
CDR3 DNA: TGTGCCAGCACCCGGTCCCCCCTCTACGAGCAGTACTTC

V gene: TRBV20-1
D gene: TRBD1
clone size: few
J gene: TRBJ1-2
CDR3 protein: CSANPGTGGFYGYTF
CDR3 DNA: TGCAGTGCGAATCCCGGGACAGGGGGTTTCTATGGCTACACCTTC

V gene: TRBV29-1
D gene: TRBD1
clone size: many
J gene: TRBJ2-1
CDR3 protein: CSVGTGADNEQFF
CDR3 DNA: TGCAGCGTTGGGACAGGAGCGGACAATGAGCAGTTCTTC

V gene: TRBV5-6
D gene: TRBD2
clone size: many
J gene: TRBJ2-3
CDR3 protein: CASSPYTSGKPDTQYF
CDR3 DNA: TGTGCCAGCAGCCCATACACTAGCGGGAAGCCAGATACGCAGTATTTT

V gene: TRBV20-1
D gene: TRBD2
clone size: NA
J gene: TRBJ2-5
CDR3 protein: CSASGGGGETQYF
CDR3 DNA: TGCAGTGCCTCCGGCGGGGGGGGAGAGACCCAGTACTTC

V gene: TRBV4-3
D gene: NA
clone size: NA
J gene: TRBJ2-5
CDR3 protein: CASSQGIEGYQETQYF
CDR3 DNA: TGCGCCAGCAGCCAAGGCATAGAGGGTTACCAAGAGACCCAGTACTTC

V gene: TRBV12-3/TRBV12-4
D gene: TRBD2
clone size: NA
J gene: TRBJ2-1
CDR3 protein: CASTPIAGPSYNEQFF
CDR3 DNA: TGTGCCAGCACCCCAATAGCGGGACCCTCCTACAATGAGCAGTTCTTC

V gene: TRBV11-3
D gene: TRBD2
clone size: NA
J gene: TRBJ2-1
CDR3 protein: CASSSSTSGRLSEQFF
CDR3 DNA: TGTGCCAGCAGCTCCTCGACTAGCGGGAGACTAAGTGAGCAGTTCTTC

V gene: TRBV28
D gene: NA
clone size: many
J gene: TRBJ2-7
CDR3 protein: CASSLGGSGVSYEQYF
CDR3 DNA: TGTGCCAGCAGTTTAGGTGGTAGCGGCGTTTCCTACGAGCAGTACTTC

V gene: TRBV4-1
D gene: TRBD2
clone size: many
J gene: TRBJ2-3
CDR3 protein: CASSQDQLGSSGEGTSQYF
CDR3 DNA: TGCGCCAGCAGCCAAGACCAACTGGGGTCTAGCGGGGAGGGAACGTCGCAGTATTTT

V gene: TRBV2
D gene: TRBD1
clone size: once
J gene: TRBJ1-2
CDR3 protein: CASRETGGDYGYTF
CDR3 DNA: TGTGCCAGCAGAGAAACAGGGGGCGACTATGGCTACACCTTC

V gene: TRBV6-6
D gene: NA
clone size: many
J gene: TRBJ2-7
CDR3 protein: CASSYDAIYEQYF
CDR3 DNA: TGTGCCAGCAGTTACGACGCGATATACGAGCAGTACTTC

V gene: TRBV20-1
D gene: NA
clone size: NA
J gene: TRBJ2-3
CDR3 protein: CSAKVSSTDTQYF
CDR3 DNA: TGCAGTGCTAAGGTTTCGTCCACAGATACGCAGTATTTT

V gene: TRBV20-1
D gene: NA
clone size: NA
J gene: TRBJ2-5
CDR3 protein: CSASLPRTQETQYF
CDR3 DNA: TGCAGTGCTAGCCTCCCGCGGACCCAAGAGACCCAGTACTTC

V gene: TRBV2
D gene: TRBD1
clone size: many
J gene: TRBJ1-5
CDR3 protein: CASSLGQTSNQPQHF
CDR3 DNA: TGTGCCAGCAGCCTGGGACAGACAAGCAATCAGCCCCAGCATTTT

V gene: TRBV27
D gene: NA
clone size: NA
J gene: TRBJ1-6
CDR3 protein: CASSLRRTQPMALHF
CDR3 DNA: TGTGCCAGCAGTCTTAGGCGGACACAACCTATGGCCCTCCACTTT

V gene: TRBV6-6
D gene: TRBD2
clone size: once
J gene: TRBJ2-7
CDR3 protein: CASSHRLAGERHQYF
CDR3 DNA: TGTGCCAGCAGTCACCGACTAGCGGGAGAAAGGCATCAGTACTTC

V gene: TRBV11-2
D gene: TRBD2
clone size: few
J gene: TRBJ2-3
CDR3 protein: CASSSTSGGVTDTQYF
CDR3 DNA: TGTGCCAGCAGCTCGACTAGCGGGGGGGTGACAGATACGCAGTATTTT

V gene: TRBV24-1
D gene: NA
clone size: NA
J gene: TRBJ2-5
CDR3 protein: CATTEAGSETQYF
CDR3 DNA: TGTGCCACCACCGAGGCCGGGTCAGAGACCCAGTACTTC

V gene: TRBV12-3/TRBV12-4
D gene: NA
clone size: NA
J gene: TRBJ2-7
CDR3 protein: CASSLKAIGEQYF
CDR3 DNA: TGTGCCAGCAGTTTAAAGGCCATCGGCGAGCAGTACTTC

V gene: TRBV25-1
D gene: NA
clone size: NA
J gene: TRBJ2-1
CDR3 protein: CASTPSAGFYNEQFF
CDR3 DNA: TGTGCCAGCACTCCTTCGGCGGGCTTTTACAATGAGCAGTTCTTC

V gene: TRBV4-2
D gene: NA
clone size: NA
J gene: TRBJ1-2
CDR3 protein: CASSQDAAVANYGYTF
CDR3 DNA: TGTGCCAGCAGCCAAGACGCGGCAGTAGCTAACTATGGCTACACCTTC